These 4 T cell receptor beta chains were all obtained from the same sample, sequenced in a study of cytomegalovirus exposure and HLA in healthy donors listed by TCRdb under 2017. Library preparation was by the immunoSEQ multiplex PCR assay. Held by TCRdb, this immuneACCESS table contains in-frame sequences only and omits some clones. Under half of the omission traces to an unresolved V gene where checked; the cause of the rest is unknown. The sample table holds 120,000 or so clones, of which around nine tenths were seen once. The top ten hold 2% of the sample. Specimen: PBMCs. The origin of the receptors is a woman between 18 and 30 years old in good health and CMV-seronegative.

This sequence joins TRBV5-1 and TRBJ2-1; 10 bases line up with TRBD1. After removal of 4 bases from V and 4 bases from J, the junction contained 5 bases not matched to a gene. Germline CDR1 and CDR2: SGHRS and YFSETQ. The CDR3 runs to 15 residues. The DNA of the CDR3 is TGCGCCAGCAGCACCGGACAGGGGGGGTACAATGAGCAGTTCTTC. Amino acid sequence: CASSTGQGGYNEQFF. Supplemented by reference TRBV5-1 and TRBJ2-1, the full variable domain reads KAGVTQTPRYLIKTRGQQVTLSCSPISGHRSVSWYQQTPGQGLQFLFEYFSETQRNKGNFPGRFSGRQFSNSRSEMNVSTLELGDSALYLCASSTGQGGYNEQFFGPGTRLTVL.

V is TRBV5-1 and J is TRBJ2-5, with 8 bases fitting TRBD1. The junction had 0 bases not matched to a gene; V was cut back by 0 bases and J by 2 bases. This CDR3 region has 14 residues. The V gene's germline CDR1 is SGHRS and CDR2 YFSETQ. Here the CDR3 reads CASSLDRGQETQYF. The CDR3 DNA reads TGCGCCAGCAGCTTGGACAGGGGGCAAGAGACCCAGTACTTC.

V gene TRBV19 combines with J gene TRBJ1-3, with D possibly TRBD1 on 5 matching bases. V was cut by 7 bases and J by 2 bases, with 9 bases left in between. Germline CDR1 reads LNHDA; CDR2 reads SQIVND (reference sequence). This CDR3 spans 13 amino acids. The CDR3 here is CASTPGTGNTIYF. The CDR3 DNA reads TGTGCCAGTACCCCAGGGACTGGAAACACCATATATTTT.

This chain joins TRBV9 and TRBJ2-3; D is uncertain. V was clipped by 4 bases and J by 2 bases, with 11 bases between them. Germline V gene lookup returns CDR1 SGDLS and CDR2 YYNGEE. CDR3 length: 14 amino acids. CDR3 sequence reads: CASSQLLTTDTQYF. CDR3 bases: TGTGCCAGCAGCCAACTCCTTACCACAGATACGCAGTATTTT.